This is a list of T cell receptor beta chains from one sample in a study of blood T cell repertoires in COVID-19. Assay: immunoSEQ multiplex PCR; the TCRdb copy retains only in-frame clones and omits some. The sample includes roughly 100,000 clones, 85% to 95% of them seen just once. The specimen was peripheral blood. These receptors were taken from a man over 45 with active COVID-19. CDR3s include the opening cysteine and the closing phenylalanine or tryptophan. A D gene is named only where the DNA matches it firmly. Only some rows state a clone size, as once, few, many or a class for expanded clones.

CASENGRVSGELFF,TGTGCCAGCGAGAACGGGAGAGTTTCCGGGGAGCTGTTTTTT,NA,NA,TRBJ2-2,TRBV2
CASSPLPQGRTYEQYF,TGTGCCAGCAGCCCACTCCCCCAGGGGCGGACCTACGAGCAGTACTTC,NA,NA,TRBJ2-7,TRBV7-2
CASSRGQEVIRVEQFF,TGTGCCAGCAGTCGTGGACAGGAGGTGATTCGGGTTGAGCAGTTCTTC,once,TRBD1,TRBJ2-1,TRBV27
CASSPRASDEQYF,TGTGCCAGCTCACCACGGGCTAGCGACGAGCAGTACTTC,NA,NA,TRBJ2-7,TRBV18
CASSQGLRTDTQYF,TGTGCCAGCAGCCAAGGACTGCGCACAGATACGCAGTATTTT,NA,NA,TRBJ2-3,TRBV3-1/TRBV3-2
CASSPLKGTSAGNEQFF,TGTGCCAGCTCACCGTTAAAGGGGACTAGCGCCGGCAATGAGCAGTTCTTC,NA,TRBD2,TRBJ2-1,TRBV18
CASSFRGDSKSVSYEQYF,TGTGCCAGCAGTTTCCGCGGGGACAGCAAAAGTGTATCCTACGAGCAGTACTTC,NA,NA,TRBJ2-7,TRBV27
CASSPREKSPLHF,TGTGCCAGCAGCCCCCGTGAGAAATCACCCCTCCACTTT,few,NA,TRBJ1-6,TRBV3-1/TRBV3-2
CASTRWAGGDTQYF,TGCGCCAGCACCCGCTGGGCGGGAGGAGATACGCAGTATTTT,NA,TRBD2,TRBJ2-3,TRBV5-1
CSVRQYADTQYF,TGCAGCGTCCGACAGTACGCAGATACGCAGTATTTT,NA,NA,TRBJ2-3,TRBV29-1
CASSLASAGGYTF,TGTGCCAGCAGCTTAGCCTCGGCAGGTGGCTACACCTTC,once,NA,TRBJ1-2,TRBV7-2
CASSLASGIGEQYF,TGTGCCAGCAGTTTAGCTAGCGGGATCGGCGAGCAGTACTTC,once,TRBD2,TRBJ2-7,TRBV6-5
CASSLGGLAGHNEQFF,TGTGCCAGCTCACTAGGGGGACTAGCGGGCCACAATGAGCAGTTCTTC,NA,TRBD2,TRBJ2-1,TRBV18
CASSLVEGGNTIYF,TGTGCCAGCAGCTTAGTGGAGGGGGGAAACACCATATATTTT,NA,NA,TRBJ1-3,TRBV7-9
CASSLGASGQETQYF,TGTGCCAGCAGCTTAGGCGCTAGCGGACAAGAGACCCAGTACTTC,NA,TRBD2,TRBJ2-5,TRBV7-2
CAISDDRGSLGYTF,TGTGCCATCAGTGACGACAGGGGCTCTCTTGGCTACACCTTC,NA,TRBD1,TRBJ1-2,TRBV10-3
CASSEYPRSGANVLTF,TGTGCCAGCAGTGAATATCCCCGCTCTGGGGCCAACGTCCTGACTTTC,NA,NA,TRBJ2-6,TRBV6-1
CASSEPQGMSINYGYTF,TGTGCCAGCAGTGAACCTCAGGGGATGTCGATAAACTATGGCTACACCTTC,NA,NA,TRBJ1-2,TRBV6-1
CAISPRPPGDYNSPLHF,TGTGCCATCAGCCCCCGCCCACCCGGGGACTATAATTCACCCCTCCACTTT,NA,NA,TRBJ1-6,TRBV10-3
CAWSPGLAGYNEQFF,TGTGCCTGGAGTCCGGGACTAGCAGGCTACAATGAGCAGTTCTTC,NA,TRBD2,TRBJ2-1,TRBV30
CSGIAGDTQYF,TGCAGTGGTATAGCGGGAGATACGCAGTATTTT,NA,TRBD2,TRBJ2-3,TRBV20-1
CASTPRDRSSYEQYF,TGTGCCAGCACCCCAAGGGACAGGAGCTCCTACGAGCAGTACTTC,NA,TRBD1,TRBJ2-7,TRBV28
CASRASGSPDTQYF,TGCGCCAGCAGGGCTAGCGGGTCCCCAGATACGCAGTATTTT,NA,TRBD2,TRBJ2-3,TRBV5-1
CSAGREQYF,TGCAGTGCGGGGAGAGAGCAGTACTTC,once,NA,TRBJ2-7,TRBV20-1
CASSLTSPNTGELFF,TGTGCCAGCAGCTTAACTAGCCCGAACACCGGGGAGCTGTTTTTT,NA,NA,TRBJ2-2,TRBV5-4
CASSLRGGMNNEQFF,TGTGCCAGCAGCTTACGTGGCGGAATGAACAATGAGCAGTTCTTC,NA,NA,TRBJ2-1,TRBV7-9
CATGGGGRGYGYTF,TGTGCCACCGGCGGGGGGGGCAGGGGCTATGGCTACACCTTC,NA,NA,TRBJ1-2,TRBV6-5
CASSHPGTSGSEQFF,TGTGCCAGCAGCCACCCCGGGACTAGCGGGAGTGAGCAGTTCTTC,NA,TRBD2,TRBJ2-1,TRBV6-5
CASSSVGSGDNEQFF,TGCGCCAGCAGCTCAGTAGGTTCGGGAGACAATGAGCAGTTCTTC,NA,NA,TRBJ2-1,TRBV5-1
CATAMGQPNSPLHF,TGTGCCACCGCGATGGGGCAGCCAAATTCACCCCTCCACTTT,NA,NA,TRBJ1-6,TRBV24-1
CASSETGANTEAFF,TGTGCCAGCAGTGAAACAGGGGCCAACACTGAAGCTTTCTTT,NA,TRBD1,TRBJ1-1,TRBV2
CASSSSGLGETQYF,TGTGCCAGCAGTTCCTCAGGGTTGGGAGAGACCCAGTACTTC,NA,NA,TRBJ2-5,TRBV28
CASSLQRGSGELFF,TGTGCCAGCAGTTTGCAGAGGGGGTCCGGGGAGCTGTTTTTT,NA,NA,TRBJ2-2,TRBV27
CASSPESSSYEQYF,TGTGCCAGCTCACCCGAGTCTTCCTCCTACGAGCAGTACTTC,NA,NA,TRBJ2-7,TRBV18
CAWSPLGGANTEAFF,TGTGCCTGGAGCCCTCTCGGGGGGGCGAACACTGAAGCTTTCTTT,NA,NA,TRBJ1-1,TRBV30
CASGNNSPLHF,TGTGCCAGCGGCAATAATTCACCCCTCCACTTT,many,NA,TRBJ1-6,TRBV11-2
CASSLGEGNSPLHF,TGTGCCAGCAGCCTAGGAGAGGGTAATTCACCCCTCCACTTT,once,NA,TRBJ1-6,TRBV3-1/TRBV3-2
CASISGSHLRQYF,TGTGCCAGCATTAGCGGGAGCCACCTAAGGCAGTACTTC,NA,TRBD2,TRBJ2-7,TRBV28
CASSPGGRETDTQYF,TGTGCCAGCAGCCCGGGGGGGAGGGAAACAGATACGCAGTATTTT,NA,TRBD2,TRBJ2-3,TRBV11-1
CASSPRQGWETQYF,TGTGCCAGCAGCCCCCGACAGGGGTGGGAGACCCAGTACTTC,NA,TRBD1,TRBJ2-5,TRBV7-3
CASSQGTGYTEAFF,TGTGCCAGCAGCCAGGGGACAGGCTACACTGAAGCTTTCTTT,once,TRBD1,TRBJ1-1,TRBV3-1/TRBV3-2
CASSWGQGAGNTEAFF,TGTGCCAGCAGTTGGGGACAGGGGGCAGGAAACACTGAAGCTTTCTTT,NA,TRBD1,TRBJ1-1,TRBV6-5
CASSPPGRQGAFQPQHF,TGTGCCAGCAGCCCCCCGGGGAGACAGGGGGCTTTTCAGCCCCAGCATTTT,NA,TRBD1,TRBJ1-5,TRBV3-1/TRBV3-2
CASRDSLNTEAFF,TGTGCCAGCCGGGACAGCCTGAACACTGAAGCTTTCTTT,NA,TRBD1,TRBJ1-1,TRBV28
CASSQTGTVTYEQYF,TGCGCCAGCAGCCAAACCGGGACAGTCACCTACGAGCAGTACTTC,NA,TRBD1,TRBJ2-7,TRBV4-1
CASSSKPGGNSPLHF,TGTGCCAGCAGCTCCAAGCCAGGGGGGAATTCACCCCTCCACTTT,once,TRBD1,TRBJ1-6,TRBV3-1/TRBV3-2
CASSSYPGQLNTGELFF,TGTGCCAGCAGCTCCTACCCCGGACAGCTGAACACCGGGGAGCTGTTTTTT,NA,NA,TRBJ2-2,TRBV11-2
CASSLGQLSNSPLHF,TGCGCCAGCAGCTTGGGACAGCTATCAAATTCACCCCTCCACTTT,NA,NA,TRBJ1-6,TRBV5-1